These T cell receptor beta chains were read from a single sample in a study of blood T cells in healthy people across ages. Each CDR3 protein gets one entry after TCRdb re-called the 5' RACE reads with MiXCR. This sample has about 680,000 distinct CDR3 sequences, with 49% found just once. Sequenced material: blood. These receptors came from a woman aged 60-75 years in good health. CDR3s include the opening cysteine and the closing phenylalanine or tryptophan. The order of the fields is V gene, clone size, J gene, D gene, CDR3 DNA, CDR3 protein. A D gene is named only where the DNA matches it firmly. Size is omitted from some rows. Given values are once, few, many or a class for expanded clones.

>TRBV20-1|.|TRBJ2-3|TRBD2
TGCAGTGCTCGAACAGCGGGAGGGCGGCCTACGCAGTATTTT
CSARTAGGRPTQYF
>TRBV20-1|.|TRBJ2-5|TRBD1
TGCAGTGCTAGAATTGGGGACAGGGGAGGTCAAGAGACCCAGTACTTC
CSARIGDRGGQETQYF
>TRBV7-3|few|TRBJ2-2|.
TGTGCCAGCAGCTTAATTTTCCCCCGGACAGCGCCACGGACATTCGCGAACACCGGGGAGCTGTTTTTT
CASSLIFPRTAPRTFANTGELFF
>TRBV18|.|TRBJ1-4|TRBD1
TGTGCCGGCTCACCGGAACGCAGGGGGCGAGGATATGGAAAACTGTTTTTT
CAGSPERRGRGYGKLFF
>TRBV7-2|few|TRBJ2-5|.
TGTGCCAGCAGCAACCGAGAGACCCAGTACTTC
CASSNRETQYF
>TRBV28|few|TRBJ1-5|TRBD1
TGTGCCAGCACCCTCGGGACAGGGGAGAATCAGCCCCAGCATTTT
CASTLGTGENQPQHF
>TRBV4-1|.|TRBJ2-7|TRBD1
TGCGCCACCCCCGCTCCAGGGGACAGGGGGGGCTACGAGCAGTACTTC
CATPAPGDRGGYEQYF
>TRBV7-2|.|TRBJ2-5|TRBD2
TGTGCCAGCAGCTCCTCGGGGGGGCTAGAGACCCAGTACTTC
CASSSSGGLETQYF
>TRBV7-3|.|TRBJ2-1|.
TGTGCCAGCAGCTTAAAAGCGGGCGGGGTTAATGAGCAGTTCTTC
CASSLKAGGVNEQFF
>TRBV7-2|.|TRBJ2-5|.
TGTGCCAGCAGCGTAGAAAGGGTAGAGACCCAGTACTTC
CASSVERVETQYF
>TRBV6-2/TRBV6-3|once|TRBJ1-5|TRBD1
TGTGCCAGCAGTTACCAGACAGGGAGCAATCAGCCCCAGCATTTT
CASSYQTGSNQPQHF
>TRBV18|few|TRBJ2-3|TRBD2
TGTGCCAGCTCACCACCCGGCGGGGGAGATACGCAGTATTTT
CASSPPGGGDTQYF
>TRBV27|few|TRBJ2-5|.
TGTGCCAGCAGTTTAAACCGGCGGGAGACCCAGTACTTC
CASSLNRRETQYF
>TRBV12-3/TRBV12-4|many|TRBJ2-7|TRBD2
TGTGCCAGCAGTTTGCCCAGCGGGAGTTCCAAATACGAGCAGTACTTC
CASSLPSGSSKYEQYF
>TRBV20-1|.|TRBJ1-2|.
TGCAGTGCTAGACCTAGGGAGAACTATGGCTACACCTTC
CSARPRENYGYTF
>TRBV7-2|.|TRBJ2-7|TRBD2
TGTGCCAGCAGCTCCTTCCGAGCGGGAGGGGGCTACGAGCAGTACTTC
CASSSFRAGGGYEQYF
>TRBV9|.|TRBJ2-5|TRBD2
TGTGCCAGCAGCGTAGTGGGGGGGGGTCCCCGCAATGAGCAGTACTTC
CASSVVGGGPRNEQYF
>TRBV20-1|.|TRBJ2-7|TRBD2
TGCAGTGCCGTTAGCGGGAGGGCCTACGAGCAGTACTTC
CSAVSGRAYEQYF
>TRBV20-1|.|TRBJ2-7|TRBD1
TGCAGTGCTAGCGTTTTGGACAGGGGTACCTACGAGCAGTACTTC
CSASVLDRGTYEQYF
>TRBV20-1|.|TRBJ2-2|.
TGCAGTGCTAGCGTACCTAACACCGGGGAGCTGTTTTTT
CSASVPNTGELFF
>TRBV6-5|.|TRBJ2-7|.
TGTGCCAGCAATCAAAACGGGGGCTACGAGCAGTACTTC
CASNQNGGYEQYF
>TRBV4-2|.|TRBJ1-4|.
TGTGCCAGCAGCCAACTGGAAATCAATGAAAAACTGTTTTTT
CASSQLEINEKLFF
>TRBV27|.|TRBJ2-7|TRBD2
TGTGCCAGCAGTTCCCCCCGGACTAGTTTGGAGCAGTACTTC
CASSSPRTSLEQYF
>TRBV27|.|TRBJ2-1|.
TGTGCCAGCAGCCCTACAGGGTCGGGCAATGAGCAGTTCTTC
CASSPTGSGNEQFF
>TRBV20-1|.|TRBJ1-1|.
TGCAGTGCTAGACTCGGCGGCATGAACACTGAAGCTTTCTTT
CSARLGGMNTEAFF
>TRBV12-3/TRBV12-4|.|TRBJ2-3|.
TGTGCCAGCGGGGGCGCAGGAACAGATACGCAGTATTTT
CASGGAGTDTQYF
>TRBV2|.|TRBJ2-1|TRBD2
TGTGCCAGCAGGAAATTAGCGGGAGGTAGTCATGAGCAGTTCTTC
CASRKLAGGSHEQFF
>TRBV29-1|few|TRBJ2-3|TRBD2
TGCAGCGTTGAAGATCTTCTAGCGGGAGCCGATACGCAGTATTTT
CSVEDLLAGADTQYF
>TRBV11-2|.|TRBJ2-1|.
TGTGCCAGCAGGAAGGGGTTCAATGAGCAGTTCTTC
CASRKGFNEQFF
>TRBV5-1|.|TRBJ2-1|TRBD2
TGCGTCAGCAGCGGACTAGCGGGAGCCAATGAGCAGTTCTTC
CVSSGLAGANEQFF
>TRBV7-9|.|TRBJ2-3|.
TGTGCCAGCAGCCAAGGGCAGGCCCCAGATACGCAGTATTTT
CASSQGQAPDTQYF
>TRBV28|.|TRBJ2-1|TRBD2
TGTGCCAGCAGAGATGAATCGGGAGGGGTCTACAATGAGCAGTTCTTC
CASRDESGGVYNEQFF
>TRBV7-9|few|TRBJ2-7|.
TGTGCCAGCAGCTTAGTACCTTCGGGAGAGCAGTACTTC
CASSLVPSGEQYF
>TRBV7-9|few|TRBJ1-4|TRBD1
TGTGCCAGCAGCTCAGGGGGAGTAGCTAATGAAAAACTGTTTTTT
CASSSGGVANEKLFF
>TRBV10-3|.|TRBJ2-3|.
TGTGCCATCAGCCAAGCGGGCTACAGGGATCCCACAGATACGCAGTATTTT
CAISQAGYRDPTDTQYF
>TRBV27|.|TRBJ2-2|.
TGTGCCAGCAGTCCCCGGGCGGGGTCGGGCACCGGGGAGCTGTTTTTT
CASSPRAGSGTGELFF
>TRBV5-1|few|TRBJ2-1|TRBD2
TGCGCCAGCAGCTTGTTGTCTAGCGGGATTAACAATGAGCAGTTCTTC
CASSLLSSGINNEQFF
>TRBV12-3/TRBV12-4|few|TRBJ2-5|TRBD2
TGTGCCAGCAGTTTGAGCGGGGGTCGGTTTGCGACCCAGTACTTC
CASSLSGGRFATQYF
>TRBV5-1|.|TRBJ2-1|.
TGCGCCAGCAGCTTGGGTTCCAGCAATGAGCAGTTCTTC
CASSLGSSNEQFF
>TRBV6-5|.|TRBJ1-2|TRBD1
TGTGCCAGCAGTTACGACAGGGATGGCTACACCTTC
CASSYDRDGYTF
>TRBV28|.|TRBJ2-1|TRBD2
TGTGCCATAGGACTAGCGGGAGAAAATGAGCAGTTCTTC
CAIGLAGENEQFF
>TRBV21-1|.|TRBJ2-5|.
TGTGCCAGCAGCAAAGGTCCGGGACGAGCTACTAACGGTTGGTCGGAGACCCAGTACTTC
CASSKGPGRATNGWSETQYF
>TRBV29-1|many|TRBJ2-7|.
TGCAGCGCCGATGGGGGCTACGAGCAGTACTTC
CSADGGYEQYF
>TRBV25-1|.|TRBJ1-2|.
TGTGCCAGCAGTGAATATGTGCAGCCGTATGGCTACACCTTC
CASSEYVQPYGYTF
>TRBV7-9|.|TRBJ1-2|.
TGTGCCAGCAGCTTACTCGAGGGACCTAACTATGGCTACACCTTC
CASSLLEGPNYGYTF
>TRBV15|.|TRBJ2-1|.
TGTGCCACCAGCACGGGGGCCCACAATGAGCAGTTCTTC
CATSTGAHNEQFF
>TRBV5-1|.|TRBJ2-1|TRBD2
TGCGCCAGCAGCTGGACTAGCGGGAGACTGAGCGAGCAGTTCTTC
CASSWTSGRLSEQFF
>TRBV9|.|TRBJ2-3|TRBD2
TGTGCCAGCAGTGCGGGAGGGGCAGATACGCAGTATTTT
CASSAGGADTQYF
>TRBV9|few|TRBJ1-2|.
TGTGCCAGCAGCGTAGCCGAATATGGCTACACCTTC
CASSVAEYGYTF
>TRBV7-2|once|TRBJ1-4|TRBD1
TGTGCCAGCAGCTCCCTGACAGGGGATGAAAAACTGTTTTTT
CASSSLTGDEKLFF
>TRBV7-2|.|TRBJ2-1|TRBD2
TGTGCCAGCAGCTTTATGTCTAGCGGGAGAGGGGATGAGCAGTTCTTC
CASSFMSSGRGDEQFF
>TRBV25-1|.|TRBJ1-2|.
TGTGCCAGCAGTGGGGAGACCCGTGGCTATGGCTACACCTTC
CASSGETRGYGYTF
>TRBV20-1|.|TRBJ2-1|TRBD2
TGCAGTGCTACTAGCGGGAGCACCGATGAGCAGTTCTTC
CSATSGSTDEQFF
>TRBV29-1|.|TRBJ2-3|.
TGCAGCGTTCCCCGACAATCCACAGATACGCAGTATTTT
CSVPRQSTDTQYF
>TRBV2|.|TRBJ2-3|TRBD2
TGTGCCAGCAGTGAAGCTGGACTAGCGGAACGCACAGATACGCAGTATTTT
CASSEAGLAERTDTQYF
>TRBV29-1|.|TRBJ2-7|TRBD1
TGCAGCGTTGAAGGCTACCGGGACAGGAACGGCAATGAGCAGTACTTC
CSVEGYRDRNGNEQYF
>TRBV7-2|few|TRBJ2-6|.
TGTGCCAGCAGGGTCTTCTCTGGGGCCAACGTCCTGACTTTC
CASRVFSGANVLTF
>TRBV10-3|.|TRBJ2-7|TRBD2
TGTGCCATCAGTGAGTTTAGGCGGGAGCGGGACGAGCAGTACTTC
CAISEFRRERDEQYF
>TRBV7-2|.|TRBJ2-7|.
TGTGCCAGCAGGGCTAAAGGGGGATTTTCTGACGAGCAGTACTTC
CASRAKGGFSDEQYF